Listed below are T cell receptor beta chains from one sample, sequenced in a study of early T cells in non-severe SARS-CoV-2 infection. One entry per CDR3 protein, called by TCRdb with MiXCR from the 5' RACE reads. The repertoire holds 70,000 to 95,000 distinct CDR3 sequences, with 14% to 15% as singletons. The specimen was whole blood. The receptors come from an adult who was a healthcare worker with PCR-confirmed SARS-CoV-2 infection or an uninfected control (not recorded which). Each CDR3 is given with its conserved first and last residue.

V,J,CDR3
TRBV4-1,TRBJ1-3,CASSLWGVPGNTIYF
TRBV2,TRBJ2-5,CASNRGETQYF
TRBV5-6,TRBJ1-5,CASSRGRSNQPQHF
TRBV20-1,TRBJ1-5,CSARAHRAWGNQPQHF
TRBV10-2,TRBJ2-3,CASSDGGTDTQYF
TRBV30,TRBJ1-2,CAWRLYGSNYGYTF
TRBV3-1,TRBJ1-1,CASSQATVNTEAFF
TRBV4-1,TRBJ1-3,CASSQVGRQNSGNTIYF
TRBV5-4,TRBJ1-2,CASSLDPATGANYGYTF
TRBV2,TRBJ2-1,CASRATILNEQFF
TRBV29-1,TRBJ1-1,CSVVSGRETEAFF
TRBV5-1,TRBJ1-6,CASSKDGPRSSYNSPLHF
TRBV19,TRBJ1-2,CASSIATSNPMDYTF
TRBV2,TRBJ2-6,CASRGDSGANVLTF
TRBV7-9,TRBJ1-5,CASSRDRAPIQPQHF
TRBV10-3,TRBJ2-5,CAISKGLYQETQYF
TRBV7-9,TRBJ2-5,CASSLSTGPQETQYF
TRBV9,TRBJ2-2,CASSVAGAGGTGELFF
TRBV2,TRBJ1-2,CASSRTGYGYTF
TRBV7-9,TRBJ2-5,CASSSSGTIVGETQYF